These 14 T cell receptor beta chains originate from one sample sequenced in a study of a mutant IDH1 vaccine in newly diagnosed glioma. Time point indicated: week 23, last vaccination. Vaccine doses each comprised 300 ug of mutant IDH1 20-mer peptide, with topical imiquimod. Their antigens remain unidentified. This table comes from immunoSEQ multiplex PCR, and its TCRdb copy is limited to in-frame clones, with some not included. In the table there are approximately 57,000 clones, 80% to 90% of which are singletons. Sequences were derived from PBMCs, sampled from a glioma patient whose treatment included an IDH1 peptide vaccine. Receptors originate from a woman in her thirties or forties with glioma. Some clones in this sample may be carry-over from other donors' samples.

The chain uses TRBV10-3 and TRBJ2-7, with 11 bases matching TRBD2. The CDR3 contains 16 residues. Trimming cost V 2 bases and J 0 bases; bases outside gene matches: 3. Germline CDR1 reads ENHRY; CDR2 reads SYGVKD. The CDR3 loop reads CAISEVAGGYSYEQYF. The CDR3 nucleotides read TGTGCCATCAGTGAGGTAGCGGGGGGGTACTCCTACGAGCAGTACTTC.

The rearrangement joins TRBV5-4 to TRBJ1-3, with D tentatively TRBD1 (6 bases). The germline gives CDR1 SGHNT, CDR2 YYREEE (reference sequence). The ends were cut back, 3 bases at V and 2 bases at J, with 9 bases in the middle. The CDR3 consists of 14 residues. The chain's CDR3 is CASSSTGTGNTIYF. In DNA form, the CDR3 reads TGTGCCAGCAGCTCCACAGGGACTGGAAACACCATATATTTT.

J is TRBJ2-1 and V is TRBV4-3; tentative D call: TRBD2 (6 bases). This CDR3 has 15 amino acids. The V end lost 1 base, the J end lost 4 bases, and 11 bases lay between the germline ends. Germline V gene lookup returns CDR1 LGHNA and CDR2 YSLEER. Here the CDR3 DNA reads TGCGCCAGCAGCCAAGCCGGGACTCCGTACAATGAGCAGTTCTTC. Residues: CASSQAGTPYNEQFF.

The gene calls are TRBV27 and TRBJ1-1, with 11 bases lining up with TRBD1. J was trimmed by 1 base and V by 4 bases; bases with no gene match: 5. This CDR3 has 16 amino acids. From germline, CDR1 is MNHEY and CDR2 SMNVEV (reference sequence). The CDR3 region has the DNA TGTGCCAGCAGTTCATGGACAGGGGGCGGGAACACTGAAGCTTTCTTT. It translates to CASSSWTGGGNTEAFF.

The chain is built from TRBV5-1 and TRBJ1-3; 9 nucleotides match TRBD1. The V gene end was trimmed by 0 bases and the J gene end by 4 bases; junction bases not matched to a gene: 8. The CDR3 loop spans 17 amino acids. In germline, CDR1 is SGHRS, CDR2 YFSETQ. The CDR3 nucleotides are TGCGCCAGCAGCTTGGATGGACAGGGGACCGCCGGAAACACCATATATTTT. Translated: CASSLDGQGTAGNTIYF.

The chain links TRBV10-1 to TRBJ1-1, with TRBD1 as a possible D gene (6 bases). Germline V gene sequence: CDR1 WNHNN, CDR2 SYGVQD (reference sequence). The V and J ends lost 6 bases and 1 base respectively, with 15 bases between them. This CDR3 has 15 residues. The CDR3 DNA follows: TGCGCCAGCAGACCTAACAGGGCAGGGAACACTGAAGCTTTCTTT. Amino acid sequence: CASRPNRAGNTEAFF.

The chain uses TRBV30 and TRBJ1-1; the D gene is possibly TRBD1 (6 bases). Trimming pared 0 bases from V and 4 bases from J, leaving 15 bases between. The length of the CDR3 is 15 residues. Germline V gene lookup returns CDR1 GTSNPN and CDR2 SVGIG (reference sequence). The CDR3 nucleotides read TGTGCCTGGAGTGTAATAGGAGGGGGGGGCACTGAAGCTTTCTTT. It yields the protein CAWSVIGGGGTEAFF.

This clone was counted a few times. The V gene is TRBV7-8, the J gene TRBJ1-1; D not certain. Germline loops: CDR1 SGHVS, CDR2 FQNEAQ. The CDR3 has 13 amino acids. Trimming took off 5 bases at V and 4 bases at J, with 11 bases between the two ends. The CDR3 is CASSTDLSTEAFF. Here the CDR3 DNA reads TGTGCCAGCAGCACCGACCTGAGCACTGAAGCTTTCTTT.

The J gene is TRBJ2-5, the V gene TRBV10-3; D gene uncertain. This CDR3 is 14 amino acids long. Germline lookup yields CDR1 ENHRY and CDR2 SYGVKD. Trimming removed 3 bases at V and 4 bases at J, with 12 bases between. CDR3 DNA: TGTGCCATCAGTGAATTACAGTGGGGAGAGACCCAGTACTTC. It encodes CAISELQWGETQYF.

This clone was seen only once. The chain combines TRBV13 with TRBJ1-1, with D perhaps TRBD1 (5 bases). The CDR3 has 14 amino acids. CDR1 and CDR2 (germline): PRHDT, FYEKMQ (reference sequence). V lost 1 base to trimming and J lost 6 bases, with 12 bases between them. This CDR3 is CASSLERGMAEAFF. CDR3 DNA: TGTGCCAGCAGCTTAGAGAGGGGAATGGCTGAAGCTTTCTTT.

Only a few counts were recorded for this clone. The V call is TRBV30, the J call TRBJ2-7; D is undetermined. Trimming removed 0 bases from V and 0 bases from J, with 9 bases in between. Germline-derived CDR1 and CDR2 are GTSNPN and SVGIG (reference sequence). This CDR3 contains 14 residues. CDR3 nucleotide sequence: TGTGCCTGGAGTGTAGGCCAGTTCTCCTACGAGCAGTACTTC. Residues: CAWSVGQFSYEQYF.

Concerning this clone: The same CDR3 can be traced to other DNA sequences in this sample. V is TRBV18 and J is TRBJ1-4; D not resolved. The length of the CDR3 is 13 residues. V was trimmed by 6 bases and J by 8 bases, leaving 13 bases between them. Germline CDR1 and CDR2: KGHSH and LQKENI. The CDR3 spells CASSPDSNEKLFF. The DNA for the CDR3 is TGTGCCAGCTCCCCCGATAGTAACGAAAAACTGTTTTTT.

The chain employs TRBV7-2 and TRBJ2-7; D remains unclear. CDR1 SGHTA and CDR2 FQGNSA come from the germline V gene. There are 14 residues in the CDR3. V was pared by 2 bases and J by 5 bases, with 13 bases between. The CDR3 region has the DNA TGTGCCAGCAGCTTAACCGACTTAAGGGACGAGCAGTACTTC. Residues: CASSLTDLRDEQYF.

The V gene is TRBV5-1, the J gene TRBJ2-5; 9 bases line up with TRBD1. V gave up 4 bases and J gave up 6 bases; unmatched junction bases: 7. The CDR3 length is 14 residues. Germline values: CDR1 SGHRS, CDR2 YFSETQ. The CDR3 DNA follows: TGCGCCAGCAGCAACCACAGGGGGCTAAAGACCCAGTACTTC. It codes for CASSNHRGLKTQYF. The complete variable domain, with remaining parts taken from reference TRBV5-1 and TRBJ2-5, reads KAGVTQTPRYLIKTRGQQVTLSCSPISGHRSVSWYQQTPGQGLQFLFEYFSETQRNKGNFPGRFSGRQFSNSRSEMNVSTLELGDSALYLCASSNHRGLKTQYFGPGTRLLVL.